This is a list of T cell receptor beta chains from one sample in a study of beta chain features in type 1 diabetes. Data came from immunoSEQ multiplex PCR; TCRdb stores just in-frame clones and leaves some out. The data contain about 270,000 clones, 14% of them singletons. Sequenced material: naive CD4+ T cells from blood. The origin of the receptors is a man aged 30 to 39 with type 1 diabetes. The CDR3 runs from the conserved cysteine through the conserved F or W. D genes are given only for firm matches. The size entry is marked missing in some rows and otherwise reads once, few, many or a size class.

d_call | clone_size | j_call | v_call | cdr3_nt | cdr3_aa
NA | NA | TRBJ2-3 | TRBV6-6 | TGTGCCAGCAGTTACAAGACAGGATCCAGCACAGATACGCAGTATTTT | CASSYKTGSSTDTQYF
TRBD2 | NA | TRBJ2-3 | TRBV5-1 | TGCGCCAGCACTAGCGGGAGCACAGATACGCAGTATTTT | CASTSGSTDTQYF
TRBD1 | NA | TRBJ2-5 | TRBV23-1 | TGCGCCAGCAGTCAAGGTACGGACAGGGACCAGGAGACCCAGTACTTC | CASSQGTDRDQETQYF
TRBD2 | few | TRBJ2-1 | TRBV10-3 | TGTGCCATCAGTGATCGGGAGGGCCGCGGTGAGCAGTTCTTC | CAISDREGRGEQFF
NA | few | TRBJ1-4 | TRBV7-9 | TGTGCCAGCAGCTTACCCGGGGTGGAAAAACTGTTTTTT | CASSLPGVEKLFF
NA | few | TRBJ1-1 | TRBV2 | TGTGCCAGCAGTTCCAGATTGAACACTGAAGCTTTCTTT | CASSSRLNTEAFF
NA | few | TRBJ2-1 | TRBV30 | TGTGCCTGGAACAACTACAATGAGCAGTTCTTC | CAWNNYNEQFF
NA | few | TRBJ1-2 | TRBV4-2 | TGTGCCAGCAGCCAGGAGGAAAGTAGACCCCCCTATGGCTACACCTTC | CASSQEESRPPYGYTF
NA | NA | TRBJ2-3 | TRBV6-5 | TGTGCCAGCAGGCCGCCAGGCCTGACAGATACGCAGTATTTT | CASRPPGLTDTQYF
NA | few | TRBJ2-1 | TRBV5-1 | TGCGCCAGCAGCTTGGTTCCCCCTAATGAGCAGTTCTTC | CASSLVPPNEQFF
TRBD2 | NA | TRBJ2-3 | TRBV28 | TGTGCCAGCAGTTTGGCGGGAGGGAGAACAGATACGCAGTATTTT | CASSLAGGRTDTQYF
TRBD2 | few | TRBJ2-5 | TRBV5-1 | TGCGCCAGCAGCTTGCTGACTAGCGGCCAAGAGACCCAGTACTTC | CASSLLTSGQETQYF
TRBD1 | few | TRBJ1-1 | TRBV19 | TGTGCCAGTAGCGGGACAGAGAACACTGAAGCTTTCTTT | CASSGTENTEAFF
NA | few | TRBJ2-1 | TRBV2 | TGTGCCAGCAGTCTCGACAGTCCCAATGAGCAGTTCTTC | CASSLDSPNEQFF
NA | NA | TRBJ2-7 | TRBV6-5 | TGTGCCAGCAGTTACTCGTCGGGCGGGAAGACCTACGAGCAGTACTTC | CASSYSSGGKTYEQYF
NA | NA | TRBJ2-1 | TRBV11-2 | TGTGCCAGCGCAAATGCTGTTAGTGAGCAGTTCTTC | CASANAVSEQFF
TRBD2 | few | TRBJ2-7 | TRBV28 | TGTGCCAGCAGCTTGGGACCCAGACTACGGGGGGAGTACTTC | CASSLGPRLRGEYF
TRBD1 | NA | TRBJ1-2 | TRBV29-1 | TGCAGCGTTGTCGGGCGACAGGGTTCAAACTATGGCTACACCTTC | CSVVGRQGSNYGYTF
TRBD1 | few | TRBJ2-1 | TRBV11-2 | TGTGCCAGCAACCAAGACAGGGGCTTCTACAATGAGCAGTTCTTC | CASNQDRGFYNEQFF
NA | many | TRBJ2-5 | TRBV29-1 | TGCAGCGCCGGCGCCCAGGACCAAGAGACCCAGTACTTC | CSAGAQDQETQYF
NA | few | TRBJ2-7 | TRBV25-1 | TGTGCCAGCAGTGAATCGCGCTACGAGCAGTACTTC | CASSESRYEQYF
NA | few | TRBJ2-2 | TRBV7-2 | TGTGCCAGCAGCTTAACAGGGCCCGGGGAGCTGTTTTTT | CASSLTGPGELFF
NA | few | TRBJ1-1 | TRBV2 | TGTGCCAGCAGCTTGTACAAGAACACTGAAGCTTTCTTT | CASSLYKNTEAFF
NA | few | TRBJ2-6 | TRBV7-3 | TGTGCCAGCAGCTTAAGAGGCAGGGTCGACTGGAGCGGGGCCAACGTCCTGACTTTC | CASSLRGRVDWSGANVLTF
TRBD1 | NA | TRBJ2-1 | TRBV5-1 | TGCGCCAGCAGCCGACCGACAGGGAACTCCTACAATGAGCAGTTCTTC | CASSRPTGNSYNEQFF
TRBD1 | few | TRBJ2-7 | TRBV7-3 | TGTGCCAGCAGCACAGGGGGCAGCGACGAGCAGTACTTC | CASSTGGSDEQYF
NA | few | TRBJ1-1 | TRBV6-1 | TGTGCCAGCTCAGTGGAGCCGAGGACTGAAGCTTTCTTT | CASSVEPRTEAFF
TRBD2 | NA | TRBJ2-7 | TRBV4-3 | TGCGCCAGCAGCCCACGACTAGCGGAAAGCTCCTACGAGCAGTACTTC | CASSPRLAESSYEQYF
NA | NA | TRBJ1-1 | TRBV6-5 | TGTGCCAGCACCGACTACCCAGGGGCTTCAGAAGCTTTCTTT | CASTDYPGASEAFF
NA | NA | TRBJ2-1 | TRBV14 | TGTGCCAGCAGCCTTCACAGGGACCCCTCCTACAATGAGCAGTTCTTC | CASSLHRDPSYNEQFF
TRBD2 | few | TRBJ2-1 | TRBV7-9 | TGTGCCAGCAGCTCACGACTAGCGGGAGGGGACTACAATGAGCAGTTCTTC | CASSSRLAGGDYNEQFF
NA | few | TRBJ2-7 | TRBV4-2 | TGTGCCAGCAGCCAAGATTCGGGGGGCTCCGAGCAGTACTTC | CASSQDSGGSEQYF
NA | few | TRBJ2-1 | TRBV15 | TGTGCCACCAGGGAGGTGTCTAGCGCGTACAATGAGCAGTTCTTC | CATREVSSAYNEQFF
TRBD2 | few | TRBJ2-3 | TRBV14 | TGTGCCAGCAGCCAAATCCCTAGCGGCCGCACAGATACGCAGTATTTT | CASSQIPSGRTDTQYF
NA | NA | TRBJ2-2 | TRBV19 | TGTGCCAGTATTCGTCCAGGGCGGCCCGGGGAGCTGTTTTTT | CASIRPGRPGELFF
TRBD1 | few | TRBJ2-2 | TRBV4-1 | TGCGCCAGCAGCCCGCAGGCGGGGACAGGCGTTCTAGGGGAGCTGTTTTTT | CASSPQAGTGVLGELFF
TRBD2 | many | TRBJ2-1 | TRBV4-3 | TGCGCCAGCAGCCAAGAGTCTAGCGGGAGCTTCTACAATGAGCAGTTCTTC | CASSQESSGSFYNEQFF
NA | few | TRBJ2-5 | TRBV7-2 | TGTGCCAGCAGCTTCCCCCGGGAGACCCAGTACTTC | CASSFPRETQYF
NA | few | TRBJ1-1 | TRBV4-2 | TGTGCCAGCAGCTCCTCTTCCGGGACAGAAGCTTTCTTT | CASSSSSGTEAFF
NA | NA | TRBJ2-7 | TRBV28 | TGTGCCAGCAGTTCCACAGGCTACGAGCAGTACTTC | CASSSTGYEQYF
NA | few | TRBJ1-1 | TRBV5-1 | TGCGCCAGCAGCTTGGCGGGGTGGACTGAAGCTTTCTTT | CASSLAGWTEAFF
NA | few | TRBJ2-4 | TRBV30 | TGTGCCTGGGGACACTTAGCCAAAAACATTCAGTACTTC | CAWGHLAKNIQYF
NA | NA | TRBJ2-7 | TRBV27 | TGTGCCAGCAGTCCGTCCCCACCGGGACTGAGATCCTACGAGCAGTACTTC | CASSPSPPGLRSYEQYF
TRBD2 | NA | TRBJ2-7 | TRBV2 | TGTGCCAGCAGGGCGACCTGGGGGGGAGTCTACGAGCAGTACTTC | CASRATWGGVYEQYF
NA | NA | TRBJ2-5 | TRBV30 | TGTGCCTGGAGTCGCAGGGATAGGGAGACCCAGTACTTC | CAWSRRDRETQYF
TRBD1 | few | TRBJ2-2 | TRBV18 | TGTGCCAGCTCACCACCGGGACAGATTTGGAACACCGGGGAGCTGTTTTTT | CASSPPGQIWNTGELFF
TRBD1 | NA | TRBJ2-7 | TRBV7-2 | TGTGCCAGCAGCCCCCCGGGACAGGGGGCGCGGGAGCAGTACTTC | CASSPPGQGAREQYF
NA | few | TRBJ1-1 | TRBV7-6 | TGTGCCAGCAGCTTATACATTGGGGGCAGGAACACTGAAGCTTTCTTT | CASSLYIGGRNTEAFF